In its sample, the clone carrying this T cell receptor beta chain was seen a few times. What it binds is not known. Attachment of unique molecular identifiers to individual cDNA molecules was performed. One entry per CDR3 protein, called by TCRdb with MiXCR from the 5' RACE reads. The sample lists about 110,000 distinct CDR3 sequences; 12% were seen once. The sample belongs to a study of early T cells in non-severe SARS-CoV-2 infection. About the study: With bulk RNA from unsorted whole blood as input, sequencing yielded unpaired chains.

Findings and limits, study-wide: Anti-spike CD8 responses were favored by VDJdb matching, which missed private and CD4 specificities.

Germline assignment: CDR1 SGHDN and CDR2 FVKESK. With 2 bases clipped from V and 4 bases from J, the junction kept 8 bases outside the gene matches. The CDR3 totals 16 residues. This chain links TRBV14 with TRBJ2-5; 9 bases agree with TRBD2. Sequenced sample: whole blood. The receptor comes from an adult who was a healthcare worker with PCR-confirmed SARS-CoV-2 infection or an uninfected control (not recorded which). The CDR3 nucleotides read TGTGCCAGCAGCCAAAGTACGGGACTAGCTATAGAGACCCAGTACTTC. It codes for CASSQSTGLAIETQYF. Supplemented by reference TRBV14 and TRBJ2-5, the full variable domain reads EAGVTQFPSHSVIEKGQTVTLRCDPISGHDNLYWYRRVMGKEIKFLLHFVKESKQDESGMPNNRFLAERTGGTYSTLKVQPAELEDSGVYFCASSQSTGLAIETQYFGPGTRLLVL.